Below are 26 T cell receptor beta chains sequenced from a single sample in a study of cytomegalovirus exposure and HLA in healthy donors. The PCR was carried out with 60 Vbeta primers and 13 Jbeta primers. Repertoires were generated with immunoSEQ multiplex PCR, while TCRdb's copy carries only in-frame clones and drops some. The sample carries about 250,000 clones, roughly 70% recorded once. The material sequenced was PBMCs. These receptors originate from a female donor in good health and CMV-seronegative.

The chain recombines TRBV28 with TRBJ1-5, with 7 bases lining up with TRBD1. V lost 9 bases to trimming and J lost 0 bases; unmatched junction nucleotides: 14. This CDR3 has 17 amino acids. CDR1 and CDR2 from the germline V gene are MDHEN and SYDVKM. Here the CDR3 reads CASGGTVGPYSNQPQHF. CDR3 DNA sequence: TGTGCCAGTGGGGGGACAGTGGGCCCTTATAGCAATCAGCCCCAGCATTTT.

A few counts support this clone. The genes are TRBV10-3 and TRBJ2-5; D may be TRBD2 (6 bases). This CDR3 has 13 residues. The V gene lost 2 bases and the J gene lost 4 bases, with 8 bases spanning the gap. CDR1 is ENHRY and CDR2 is SYGVKD in the germline V gene. The CDR3 coding sequence is TGTGCCATCAGTGAGGCCGGGAGAGAGACCCAGTACTTC. This encodes CAISEAGRETQYF.

The J gene is TRBJ1-2, the V gene TRBV28, with a tentative D call TRBD1 (6 bases). This CDR3 is 15 amino acids long. CDR1 is MDHEN, CDR2 SYDVKM, per germline. The V gene lost 6 bases and the J gene lost 0 bases, with 14 bases spanning the gap. CDR3 coding DNA: TGTGCCAGCAGCCTCCAGACAGGAACTAACTATGGCTACACCTTC. Its translation: CASSLQTGTNYGYTF.

The chain recombines TRBV10-3 with TRBJ2-2; 7 nucleotides agree with TRBD2. The V gene's germline CDR1 is ENHRY and CDR2 SYGVKD. J was trimmed by 1 base and V by 1 base; bases with no gene match: 0. The CDR3 consists of 15 residues. For the CDR3, the DNA is TGTGCCATCAGTGAGTGGGGGGGGAACACCGGGGAGCTGTTTTTT. This encodes CAISEWGGNTGELFF.

This sequence joins TRBV7-2 and TRBJ2-5; D not resolved. Germline assignment: CDR1 SGHTA and CDR2 FQGNSA. The V end lost 6 bases, the J end lost 2 bases, and 10 bases lay between the germline ends. This CDR3 comprises 13 residues. CDR3 DNA sequence: TGTGCCAGCAGTAGTAGACTGCAAGAGACCCAGTACTTC. It yields the protein CASSSRLQETQYF. Full variable domain (outside the CDR3, taken from reference TRBV7-2 and TRBJ2-5): GAGVSQSPSNKVTEKGKDVELRCDPISGHTALYWYRQSLGQGLEFLIYFQGNSAPDKSGLPSDRFSAERTGGSVSTLTIQRTQQEDSAVYLCASSSRLQETQYFGPGTRLLVL.

The gene calls are TRBV29-1 and TRBJ1-5; D remains ambiguous. The germline V gene has CDR1 SQVTM and CDR2 ANQGSEA. Deletions cut 6 bases from V and 6 bases from J, with 15 bases between. The CDR3 consists of 13 residues. CDR3 in amino acids: CSVRVEGRQPQHF. The CDR3 DNA reads as TGCAGCGTGAGGGTGGAAGGGCGTCAGCCCCAGCATTTT.

This chain joins TRBV25-1 and TRBJ1-3; a weak D match, TRBD1 (6 bases). Trimming pared 8 bases from V and 0 bases from J, leaving 17 bases between. Looked up from germline, CDR1 is MGHDK and CDR2 is SYGVNS. The length of the CDR3 is 16 residues. In nucleotides, the CDR3 is TGTGCCAGCTCCCTAAAGGACAGTCTCTCTGGAAACACCATATATTTT. Translated, it gives CASSLKDSLSGNTIYF.

The chain links TRBV27 to TRBJ1-5; 7 bases align to TRBD1. The CDR3 totals 17 residues. Unmatched junction bases numbered 9, after V lost 4 bases and J lost 0 bases. Germline CDR1 is MNHEY and CDR2 is SMNVEV (reference sequence). The CDR3 DNA sequence: TGTGCCAGCAGTTCAGGCAGGGGGGCCGATAGCAATCAGCCCCAGCATTTT. Its translation: CASSSGRGADSNQPQHF.

This clone was counted once. DNA of the CDR3: TGTGCCAGCAGCCGAATGACAGGGTCGGGGGAGCTGTTTTTT. Amino acids: CASSRMTGSGELFF. This rearrangement joins TRBV14 to TRBJ2-2; 7 bases agree with TRBD1. V lost 4 bases to trimming and J lost 8 bases; unmatched junction nucleotides: 7. Germline lookup yields CDR1 SGHDN and CDR2 FVKESK. This CDR3 region has 14 residues.

The chain couples TRBV19 to TRBJ2-7; D might be TRBD2 (5 bases). CDR1 and CDR2 (germline): LNHDA, SQIVND (reference sequence). The length of the CDR3 is 15 residues. Trimming pared 1 base from V and 5 bases from J, leaving 15 bases between. CDR3 in DNA: TGTGCCAGTAGTATAGGAGGATCCCTCGGGGACGAGCAGTACTTC. Translating it yields CASSIGGSLGDEQYF.

V and J are TRBV28 and TRBJ2-7; D call uncertain. This CDR3 region has 12 residues. Germline V gene data show CDR1 as MDHEN and CDR2 as SYDVKM. Trimming pared 3 bases from V and 3 bases from J, leaving 6 bases between. Written as DNA, the CDR3 is TGTGCCAGCAGTTTGAGAAACTACGAGCAGTACTTC. Translated: CASSLRNYEQYF.

The chain employs TRBV9 and TRBJ2-1, with 7 bases fitting TRBD1. CDR1 and CDR2 (germline): SGDLS, YYNGEE. V was pared by 0 bases and J by 7 bases, with 4 bases of the junction left unmatched. The CDR3 spans 14 residues. The CDR3: CASSVAGQRNEQFF. The CDR3 DNA follows: TGTGCCAGCAGCGTAGCGGGACAGAGAAATGAGCAGTTCTTC.

The chain couples TRBV30 to TRBJ2-1; 8 nucleotides line up with TRBD1. The trim removed 1 base at V and 8 bases at J, leaving 7 bases unmatched. The CDR3 runs 14 residues. Germline CDR1 and CDR2: GTSNPN and SVGIG (reference sequence). CDR3 amino acids: CAWSEDRVVDEQFF. DNA for the CDR3: TGTGCCTGGAGTGAGGACAGGGTGGTCGATGAGCAGTTCTTC. Supplemented by reference TRBV30 and TRBJ2-1, the full variable domain reads SQTIHQWPATLVQPVGSPLSLECTVEGTSNPNLYWYRQAAGRGLQLLFYSVGIGQISSEVPQNLSASRPQDRQFILSSKKLLLSDSGFYLCAWSEDRVVDEQFFGPGTRLTVL.

This sequence joins TRBV7-2 and TRBJ2-1; 9 bases agree with TRBD2. In germline, CDR1 is SGHTA, CDR2 FQGNSA. This CDR3 is 15 amino acids long. After removal of 1 base from V and 4 bases from J, the junction contained 2 bases not matched to a gene. CDR3: CASSLGSGRYNEQFF. Written as DNA, the CDR3 is TGTGCCAGCAGCTTAGGTAGCGGGAGATACAATGAGCAGTTCTTC.

This clone was counted once. J is TRBJ2-3 and V is TRBV11-2; D not certain. This CDR3 has 14 residues. V gave up 5 bases and J gave up 4 bases, with 13 bases separating them. Looked up from germline, CDR1 is SGHAT and CDR2 is FQNNGV. The CDR3 protein is CASSPRIASDTQYF. DNA for the CDR3: TGTGCCAGCAGCCCTAGGATCGCATCAGATACGCAGTATTTT.

This chain uses TRBV6-5 with TRBJ2-7, with D possibly matching TRBD2 (5 bases). Germline V gene sequence: CDR1 MNHEY, CDR2 SVGAGI. With 10 bases removed from V and 3 bases from J, the gap between germline ends came to 13 bases. CDR3 size: 12 residues. CDR3 DNA: TGTGCCACCAGGAGACGGGGCTACGAGCAGTACTTC. It encodes CATRRRGYEQYF.

The chain is built from TRBV11-1 and TRBJ2-7; a weak D match, TRBD1 (6 bases). The CDR3 totals 14 residues. Germline V gene sequence: CDR1 SGHAT, CDR2 FQDESV (reference sequence). Trimming took 2 bases from V and 0 from J, leaving 8 bases between them. The CDR3 nucleotides read TGTGCCAGCAGCTTACAGGGGTCCTCCTACGAGCAGTACTTC. It translates to CASSLQGSSYEQYF.

V and J are TRBV28 and TRBJ2-1; D is perhaps TRBD2 (5 bases). V lost 5 bases, J lost 5 bases, and 7 bases lay in between. The V gene's germline CDR1 is MDHEN and CDR2 SYDVKM. The CDR3 length is 12 residues. The CDR3: CASSPGDNEQFF. CDR3 in DNA: TGTGCCAGCAGTCCCGGGGACAATGAGCAGTTCTTC.

The rearrangement joins TRBV5-4 to TRBJ2-1; 10 bases are a match to TRBD2. With 2 bases clipped from V and 7 bases from J, the junction kept 9 bases outside the gene matches. The CDR3 contains 16 residues. The V gene's germline CDR1 is SGHNT and CDR2 YYREEE (reference sequence). The CDR3 DNA reads TGTGCCAGCAGCTTTAGCGGGAGGTCCCGGGGGAATGAGCAGTTCTTC. Protein: CASSFSGRSRGNEQFF.

This chain connects TRBV4-1 to TRBJ1-2, with a weak D call TRBD1 (5 bases). The CDR3 has 20 residues. Trimming left V 0 bases short and J 2 bases short, with 25 bases between. Per the germline V gene, CDR1 is MGHRA and CDR2 is YSYEKL. The CDR3 DNA reads TGCGCCAGCAGCCAAGATCACCGCAGCGGGACCTTGGAGTTAAACTATGGCTACACCTTC. Translated: CASSQDHRSGTLELNYGYTF.

This sequence joins TRBV12-2 and TRBJ2-7; the table's D call TRBD1 went unverified against the DNA. TRBV12-2 corresponds to a pseudogene. This CDR3 is 18 amino acids long. CDR3 nucleotides: TGTGCAAGTCGCTTTAGGGGTCAATTTACTGACAGCTCCTACGAGCAGTACTTC. Its protein product is CASRFRGQFTDSSYEQYF.

In its sample, this clone was seen a few times. This rearrangement joins TRBV7-2 to TRBJ1-3, with 7 bases fitting TRBD1. The CDR3 length is 15 residues. CDR1 SGHTA and CDR2 FQGNSA come from the germline V gene. J was trimmed by 0 bases and V by 5 bases; bases with no gene match: 4. The CDR3 DNA sequence: TGTGCCAGCAGCCCAGACAGGGACTCTGGAAACACCATATATTTT. Translated: CASSPDRDSGNTIYF. Full variable domain (rest looked up from reference TRBV7-2 and TRBJ1-3): GAGVSQSPSNKVTEKGKDVELRCDPISGHTALYWYRQSLGQGLEFLIYFQGNSAPDKSGLPSDRFSAERTGGSVSTLTIQRTQQEDSAVYLCASSPDRDSGNTIYFGEGSWLTVV.

This clone has just a few counts. V is TRBV28 and J is TRBJ2-5; TRBD1 aligns across 9 bases. The CDR3 consists of 13 residues. CDR1 and CDR2 from the germline V gene are MDHEN and SYDVKM. The V gene end was trimmed by 8 bases and the J gene end by 11 bases; junction bases not matched to a gene: 12. CDR3 amino acids: CASPGTGKCKQYF. The CDR3 DNA reads as TGTGCCAGCCCCGGGACAGGGAAATGCAAGCAGTACTTC.

About this clone: Sequence at one end of the junction differs from germline and may be a read error. The chain recombines TRBV27 with TRBJ2-1; 9 bases match TRBD2. Germline V gene lookup returns CDR1 MNHEY and CDR2 SMNVEV (reference sequence). The CDR3 loop spans 15 amino acids. The CDR3 DNA sequence: TGTGCCAGCACTTTAGGGGCTAGCGGGAACCATGAGCAGTTCTTC. Amino acid sequence: CASTLGASGNHEQFF.

The V call is TRBV5-1, the J call TRBJ2-7, with 11 bases identical to TRBD2. V gave up 4 bases and J gave up 2 bases; unmatched junction bases: 5. The germline V gene has CDR1 SGHRS and CDR2 YFSETQ. CDR3 length: 15 residues. The DNA of the CDR3 is TGCGCCAGCAGCCAAGCTAGCGGGGGGACCTACGAGCAGTACTTC. The encoded protein is CASSQASGGTYEQYF.

V and J are TRBV11-3 and TRBJ2-1; 8 bases fit TRBD2. J lost 8 bases, V lost 0 bases, and 6 bases had no gene match. Germline values: CDR1 SGHNT, CDR2 YENEEA. The CDR3 totals 15 residues. The CDR3 here is CASSLETREGDEQFF. The CDR3, as DNA: TGTGCCAGCAGCTTAGAGACTCGGGAGGGTGATGAGCAGTTCTTC.